A single sample gave rise to the 29 T cell receptor beta chains below, sequenced in a study of T cell responses to AZD1222 COVID-19 vaccine. TCRdb's copy holds only in-frame clones and misses some; the assay was immunoSEQ multiplex PCR. The table records 130,000 to 150,000 clones, more than 70% of them present only once. The sample here was peripheral blood, taken 28 days after the second AZD1222 dose. The receptor set was obtained from an adult who received the AZD1222 COVID-19 vaccine.

The chain combines TRBV6-5 with TRBJ2-7, with 9 nucleotides matching TRBD2. The CDR3 sequence is 15 residues long. Germline V gene data show CDR1 as MNHEY and CDR2 as SVGAGI. The trim removed 0 bases at V and 3 bases at J, leaving 3 bases unmatched. The CDR3 region has the DNA TGTGCCAGCAGTTACTCATCTAGCGGGAACTACGAGCAGTACTTC. It encodes CASSYSSSGNYEQYF.

The chain uses TRBV11-2 and TRBJ2-7; TRBD2 matches at 9 bases. The CDR3 runs to 16 residues. With V trimmed by 1 base and J by 7 bases, 11 bases remained unmatched. The germline gives CDR1 SGHAT, CDR2 FQNNGV. CDR3 region: CASSLAPSGVRGEQYF. The CDR3, as DNA: TGTGCCAGCAGCTTAGCCCCTAGCGGGGTCCGGGGTGAGCAGTACTTC.

V usage is TRBV19 and J usage is TRBJ2-3, with a tentative D call TRBD2 (5 bases). This CDR3 comprises 18 residues. Trimming shortened V by 0 bases and J by 4 bases, and 20 bases separated the two germline ends. Per germline, CDR1 LNHDA and CDR2 SQIVND (reference sequence). The CDR3: CASSIDLSLKLEADTQYF. CDR3 DNA: TGTGCCAGTAGTATAGATCTATCACTAAAACTGGAGGCAGATACGCAGTATTTT.

This clone has a handful of counts. The gene calls are TRBV28 and TRBJ2-7, with 9 bases identical to TRBD2. V trimming: 3 bases; J trimming: 12 bases; junction bases outside the gene matches: 6. This CDR3 region has 12 residues. CDR1 is MDHEN and CDR2 is SYDVKM in the germline V gene. The CDR3 loop is CASSFGLAGLYF. The CDR3 DNA reads as TGTGCCAGCAGTTTCGGCCTAGCGGGATTGTACTTC.

The chain employs TRBV12-3 or TRBV12-4 and TRBJ1-1, with D tentatively TRBD1 (5 bases). With 4 bases removed from V and 2 bases from J, the gap between germline ends came to 8 bases. The CDR3 runs to 13 residues. The CDR3 DNA reads TGTGCCAGCAGTTGGGGGGAAAACACTGAAGCTTTCTTT. Residues: CASSWGENTEAFF.

This rearrangement joins TRBV4-1 to TRBJ1-5; TRBD1 is a possible D gene (5 bases). CDR1 is MGHRA and CDR2 is YSYEKL in the germline V gene. The CDR3 is made up of 15 amino acids. V lost 1 base to trimming and J lost 2 bases, with 9 bases between them. The CDR3 DNA follows: TGCGCCAGCAGCCAAGTCCTAGGGGGCAATCAGCCCCAGCATTTT. It translates to CASSQVLGGNQPQHF.

This clone was observed once. The J gene is TRBJ2-1, the V gene TRBV7-9; D not certain. The CDR3 sequence is 12 residues long. The V gene's germline CDR1 is SEHNR and CDR2 FQNEAQ (reference sequence). V gave up 1 base and J gave up 6 bases, with 4 bases separating them. CDR3 protein: CASSLGVNEQFF. The CDR3 nucleotides are TGTGCCAGCAGCTTAGGGGTCAATGAGCAGTTCTTC. Supplemented by reference TRBV7-9 and TRBJ2-1, the full variable domain reads DTGVSQNPRHKITKRGQNVTFRCDPISEHNRLYWYRQTLGQGPEFLTYFQNEAQLEKSRLLSDRFSAERPKGSFSTLEIQRTEQGDSAMYLCASSLGVNEQFFGPGTRLTVL.

The chain recombines TRBV10-3 with TRBJ1-1; D is unclear. This CDR3 is built from 14 residues. V lost 7 bases and J 2 bases, leaving 14 bases between the germline ends. CDR1 and CDR2 (germline): ENHRY, SYGVKD. This chain's CDR3 is CAITQREHNTEAFF. The CDR3 coding sequence is TGTGCCATCACTCAGAGGGAGCACAACACTGAAGCTTTCTTT.

This CDR3 reads CASSSVGRVLTAANYGYTF. The DNA of the CDR3 is TGTGCCAGCAGTTCAGTGGGACGGGTCCTTACCGCAGCTAACTATGGCTACACCTTC. The chain recombines TRBV28 with TRBJ1-2; tentative D call: TRBD1 (5 bases). The CDR3 totals 19 residues. Germline V lookup: CDR1 MDHEN, CDR2 SYDVKM. The V gene lost 4 bases and the J gene lost 0 bases, with 24 bases spanning the gap.

This clone was counted a few times. This chain joins TRBV28 and TRBJ1-4, with D possibly matching TRBD1 (6 bases). The CDR3 loop spans 13 amino acids. Germline assignment: CDR1 MDHEN and CDR2 SYDVKM. Between the trimmed V and J ends, which lost 9 bases and 4 bases, there was a span of 12 bases. DNA of the CDR3: TGTGCCAGTCGGGACACTCTTAATGAAAAACTGTTTTTT. The encoded protein is CASRDTLNEKLFF.

The rearrangement joins TRBV6-4 to TRBJ2-2; D is unclear. Deletions cut 5 bases from V and 2 bases from J, with 9 bases between. CDR1 is MRHNA, CDR2 SNTAGT, per germline. This CDR3 spans 14 amino acids. This CDR3 is CASSYSTNTGELFF. CDR3 coding DNA: TGTGCCAGCAGTTATAGCACCAACACCGGGGAGCTGTTTTTT.

This clone occurred a few times. V gene TRBV7-9 combines with J gene TRBJ1-5; TRBD1 is a possible D gene (6 bases). Germline CDR1 SEHNR, CDR2 FQNEAQ (reference sequence). The CDR3 spans 14 residues. With 3 bases removed from V and 6 bases from J, the gap between germline ends came to 12 bases. The CDR3 is CASSLGGGRQPQHF. The CDR3 nucleotides read TGTGCCAGCAGCTTGGGTGGGGGCCGTCAGCCCCAGCATTTT.

The V gene is TRBV24-1, the J gene TRBJ1-2; D is possibly TRBD1 (6 bases). V lost 4 bases to trimming and J lost 8 bases, with 13 bases between them. The CDR3 extends over 13 amino acids. Germline V gives CDR1 KGHDR, CDR2 SFDVKD. The CDR3 DNA reads TGTGCCACCAGTGAACAGGGACACGAGGGCTACACCTTC. Translated: CATSEQGHEGYTF.

The chain carries TRBV7-2 and TRBJ2-3; D is possibly TRBD1 (5 bases). CDR3 length: 12 amino acids. Trimming removed 4 bases at V and 8 bases at J, with 10 bases between. Germline values: CDR1 SGHTA, CDR2 FQGNSA. CDR3 residues: CASSSQGATQYF. DNA of the CDR3: TGTGCCAGCAGCTCTCAGGGTGCTACGCAGTATTTT.

The chain has TRBV6-2 or TRBV6-3 and TRBJ2-2, with D possibly called TRBD1 or TRBD2 (5 bases each). V lost 5 bases to trimming and J lost 6 bases, with 25 bases between them. The CDR3 is made up of 18 amino acids. From germline, CDR1 is MNHEY and CDR2 SVGEGT. CDR3 in DNA: TGTGCCAGCAGTCCACCTCCGCCACTCGATAGGGACGCCGGGGAGCTGTTTTTT. Translating gives CASSPPPPLDRDAGELFF.

This rearrangement joins TRBV6-5 to TRBJ2-7; no clear D gene. The length of the CDR3 is 12 residues. The V gene lost 5 bases and the J gene lost 4 bases, with 9 bases spanning the gap. CDR1 MNHEY and CDR2 SVGAGI come from the germline V gene. CDR3 bases: TGTGCCAGCAGTCAGTCTAGGTACGAGCAGTACTTC. Translated, it gives CASSQSRYEQYF.

This sequence joins TRBV5-1 and TRBJ2-2; 7 bases are a match to TRBD1. CDR1 is SGHRS and CDR2 is YFSETQ in the germline V gene. The CDR3 is 15 amino acids. V shed 2 bases and J 3 bases; nucleotides not matched to a gene: 4. The DNA for the CDR3 is TGCGCCAGCAGCTTACAGGGGCTATACACCGGGGAGCTGTTTTTT. It yields the protein CASSLQGLYTGELFF.

The V gene is TRBV4-1, the J gene TRBJ2-7; 13 nucleotides match TRBD2. Germline loops: CDR1 MGHRA, CDR2 YSYEKL. J lost 3 bases, V lost 4 bases, and 3 bases had no gene match. The CDR3 length is 15 residues. DNA for the CDR3: TGCGCCAGCAGCCCCGGACTAGCGGGAGACTACGAGCAGTACTTC. It translates to CASSPGLAGDYEQYF.

This sequence joins TRBV20-1 and TRBJ2-5; TRBD2 aligns across 10 bases. This CDR3 has 15 amino acids. Looked up from germline, CDR1 is DFQATT and CDR2 is SNEGSKA (reference sequence). Losses at the gene ends were 3 bases for V and 7 bases for J; bases not matched to a gene: 11. CDR3 protein: CSASRPSGSSRTQYF. CDR3 in DNA: TGCAGTGCTAGTAGGCCTAGCGGGAGCTCTCGGACCCAGTACTTC.

The rearrangement joins TRBV10-3 to TRBJ1-2; the D is unclear. The CDR3 spans 12 residues. The germline V gene has CDR1 ENHRY and CDR2 SYGVKD. Trimming took off 10 bases at V and 0 bases at J, with 9 bases between the two ends. The CDR3 DNA reads TGTGCCAGCCAGAGCCCTAACTATGGCTACACCTTC. It codes for CASQSPNYGYTF.

The chain uses TRBV10-3 and TRBJ2-3; tentatively, D is TRBD1 (6 bases). The CDR3 has 13 residues. V dropped 2 bases and J dropped 6 bases, with 9 bases sitting between them. Germline V gene lookup returns CDR1 ENHRY and CDR2 SYGVKD. This CDR3 reads CAISEPGEDTQYF. CDR3 coding DNA: TGTGCCATCAGTGAGCCAGGGGAGGATACGCAGTATTTT.

The chain is built from TRBV15 and TRBJ1-1; D gene ambiguous. V lost 0 bases and J 7 bases, leaving 15 bases between the germline ends. This CDR3 spans 15 amino acids. CDR1 and CDR2 from the germline V gene are LNHNV and YYDKDF (reference sequence). CDR3 in amino acids: CATSRDERRAGEAFF. DNA for the CDR3: TGTGCCACCAGCAGAGATGAGAGGAGGGCCGGTGAAGCTTTCTTT.

Points on this clone: Other DNA sequences in this specimen translate into the identical CDR3. This chain links TRBV27 with TRBJ2-7; 8 bases fit TRBD1. V lost 4 bases and J lost 4; bases outside the gene matches: 6. Germline lookup yields CDR1 MNHEY and CDR2 SMNVEV (reference sequence). CDR3 length equals 14 residues. The CDR3 DNA reads TGTGCCAGCAGTTCCGGGACAGGCGGTTACGAGCAGTACTTC. Protein product: CASSSGTGGYEQYF.

This clone occurred once. The chain recombines TRBV6-5 with TRBJ2-1, with no clear D. CDR1 MNHEY and CDR2 SVGAGI come from the germline V gene. V was shortened by 1 base and J by 7 bases, with 5 bases between the two germline ends. The CDR3 is 12 amino acids. CDR3 nucleotides: TGTGCCAGCAGTTACTGGGGAAATGAGCAGTTCTTC. It specifies CASSYWGNEQFF.

The chain carries TRBV9 and TRBJ1-3; possibly TRBD1 for D (6 bases). Trimming removed 8 bases at V and 0 bases at J, with 27 bases between. The CDR3 sequence is 19 residues long. The V gene's germline CDR1 is SGDLS and CDR2 YYNGEE. The CDR3 bases are TGTGCCAGTTCTACGGGCGCAGGGGCCTTGTCTCTCTCTGGAAACACCATATATTTT. It is translated as CASSTGAGALSLSGNTIYF.

CDR3 in amino acids: CASSHGQGATEAFF. The CDR3 nucleotides are TGTGCCAGCTCCCACGGACAGGGGGCCACTGAAGCTTTCTTT. The V gene is TRBV18, the J gene TRBJ1-1; the match to TRBD1 covers 11 bases. Trimming took 6 bases from V and 4 from J; bases not matched to a gene: 4. This CDR3 has 14 residues. Germline CDR1 and CDR2: KGHSH and LQKENI.

The rearrangement joins TRBV6-1 to TRBJ1-1; D remains unclear. The CDR3 is made up of 11 amino acids. Trimming took 5 bases from V and 5 from J, leaving 6 bases between them. CDR1 and CDR2 (germline): MNHNS, SASEGT. The DNA for the CDR3 is TGTGCCAGCAGTTCGAGTACTGAAGCTTTCTTT. Its protein is CASSSSTEAFF.

The chain combines TRBV27 with TRBJ2-3, with D possibly matching TRBD1 (5 bases). Trimming took 0 bases from V and 4 from J, leaving 11 bases between them. The CDR3 consists of 15 residues. The germline gives CDR1 MNHEY, CDR2 SMNVEV (reference sequence). CDR3 region: CASSLSWGRADTQYF. The CDR3 DNA reads as TGTGCCAGCAGTTTATCGTGGGGCCGCGCAGATACGCAGTATTTT.

This chain joins TRBV7-3 and TRBJ2-1; unclear D gene. Trimming took 2 bases from V and 9 from J, leaving 5 bases between them. Looked up from germline, CDR1 is SGHTA and CDR2 is FQGTGA. CDR3 size: 11 residues. CDR3 bases: TGTGCCAGCAGCTTAGGATCTGAGCAGTTCTTC. Translated: CASSLGSEQFF.